This entry describes one T cell receptor (beta chain). Its target antigen remains unknown. The junction shows a germline mismatch at one end, possibly a read error. The cohort consisted of 670 or so healthy bone marrow donors. At the time of sampling, all cohort members were nominally healthy, though unrecorded immune exposures were likely present. The donor tested CMV seronegative and was one of the 352 seronegative cohort members. A peripheral blood sample was provided by each donor, and peripheral blood mononuclear cells were used for TCR beta sequencing. The Qiagen DNeasy Blood Extraction Kit was used to extract genomic DNA from the blood cell samples. This entry comes from a study of cytomegalovirus exposure and HLA in healthy donors (dated by TCRdb to about 2017). In the study overall: According to an earlier analysis of 587 of the donors, roughly 180 million T cells yielded roughly 100 million unique TCR beta sequences and less than 300 Gb of sequence data. An early release that covered roughly 600 HLA-typed donors contained approximately 300 gigabases of sequencing data and about 93 million unique TCR sequences. Of the 300 to 500 genotyped donors, roughly 80% were placed in the genetic ancestry cluster associated with self-reported Caucasian donors. The study aimed to test whether signatures of past pathogen exposure could be identified by cataloging public T cell receptors. The study used immunosequencing to profile the T cell repertoires of approximately 690 subjects and linked those repertoires to cytomegalovirus serostatus. In addition to the first cohort of approximately 650 subjects, a separate validation cohort of around 110 different subjects was used. High-throughput TCR immunosequencing, statistical association of individual TCRs with disease status, and machine learning were combined to predict cytomegalovirus infection status. In a later analysis, previously published TCR beta repertoires from some 640 donors were re-analyzed and high-resolution HLA genotyping was added so that TCR occurrence patterns could be studied. In the later analysis, no new phenotypic data were used to find candidate immune exposures; instead, reliance was placed on TCR beta sequences and their occurrence across donors. An earlier analysis of 450 to 750 of the donors used high-throughput TCR beta sequencing to judge whether each TCR beta V gene segment behaved as functional or pseudogenic. Donor age, sex, ethnicity and CMV serostatus were collected together with the repertoire data. A later genetic analysis took genome-wide SNP genotypes for about 60% of the roughly 670 donors and used that subset as a discovery cohort. Every discovery cohort repertoire had been produced on one sequencing platform. Both class I and class II loci were covered by HLA typing, at four-digit resolution. Typing coverage differed by locus: A, B, C, DRB1 and DQB1 were typed in about 629-640 donors, DQA1 in about 500, DPA1 in 600 to 610, and DPB1 in roughly 470. Because of strong linkage in the cohort, five DR-DQ haplotypes were treated as single units for association and clustering. Among some 400 genotyped donors of the cohort, an average of approximately 200,000 unique TCR beta nucleotide sequences was sequenced per donor, of which about 18% were non-productive.

Taken from the germline V gene, the CDR1 and CDR2 loops are SGHRS and YFSETQ. The CDR3, cysteine through phenylalanine, is 14 amino acids long. Kept here is only the CDR3 DNA, which spans 42 bases and is read in frame from base 1. General findings and caveats noted by the study authors: Because the 87-base-pair reads could not distinguish some IMGT-functional V segments, including TRBV6-2 and TRBV6-3, those segments were excluded. A later analysis found that most CMV-associated TCR beta chains appeared HLA-restricted, with HLA associations seemingly driven largely by CMV exposure. Presence/absence analyses assumed roughly uniform sequencing depth across donors, an assumption that may not hold. Several of the top co-occurrence clusters appeared to be linked to parvovirus B19, influenza, CMV and Epstein-Barr virus, according to a later analysis. According to a later genetic analysis, donors in an Asian-associated ancestry cluster had fewer N-insertions in productive TCRs than the approximately 670-donor mean. A group of highly shared sequence variants was considered likely to be a technical artifact of the sequencing pipeline. Correlated functional status among segregating V segments might reflect linkage disequilibrium, but an unknown experimental factor could not be ruled out. Immune exposure information for the cohort was limited to CMV serostatus. In an earlier analysis of a few hundred of the donors, most TCR beta V segments were observed in productive rearrangements about 87% or about 30% of the time, broadly matching IMGT annotations. When HLA alleles, especially DR and DQ, strongly co-occurred, attributing TCR associations to individual alleles was difficult. The study gave a list of 150 to 200 TCR beta chains associated with cytomegalovirus. In vitro tests confirmed that three of the cytomegalovirus-associated TCR beta chains recognize cytomegalovirus antigens. According to a later analysis, TCR association rates differed among HLA loci, with DRB1 alleles showing the most associated TCRs and HLA-C alleles showing the fewest. Because HLA typing was unavailable for some donors at each locus, only the typed subset was used in association tests. Because counts were too low, more than 15 rarely observed V segments, including chromosome 9 orphons, were left out of the earlier analysis of 587 of the donors. A later genetic analysis associated a missense DCLRE1C variant with V-gene and J-gene trimming of TCR beta chains, and an independent cohort replicated the association. This cohort had only TCR beta chains sequenced, and the lack of alpha or paired-chain data limited which features could be detected. The authors suggested that the approach could potentially be extended to other disease states and immunological phenotypes. A further reported finding was that TCR beta sequences accurately predicted the HLA-A and HLA-B alleles for most subjects in the first cohort. While some public TCRs were present in many individuals, most TCR sequences turned up only very rarely across donors. Specific HLA alleles were associated with roughly 17,000 TCR beta sequences at a false discovery rate of 0.05 in a later analysis. Compared with equally common non-associated chains, HLA-associated TCR beta chains in a later analysis were more clonally expanded and had lower generation probabilities. Cytomegalovirus status was reported to be diagnosed by the classifier with high specificity and sensitivity in both the original and validation cohorts.

The library was made by the immunoSEQ multiplex PCR assay. For the multiplex PCR, a mixture combining 60 forward primers for TCR Vbeta segments and 13 reverse primers for TCR Jbeta segments was used. Amplification of the CDR3 region of rearranged TCR beta genes was performed with a multiplex PCR assay on genomic DNA. Amplified TCR beta libraries were sequenced as 87-base-pair reads on the Illumina HiSeq System. The study's own analysis went as follows. A later analysis counted approximately 74 million unique TCR beta chains across the roughly 700 repertoires, and some 11 million of these chains were shared by at least two donors. To remove PCR and sequencing errors, raw reads were error-corrected and collapsed into unique sequences using a nearest-neighbor algorithm that merged closely related sequences. To assign V, D and J gene segments, CDR3 sequences were aligned to IMGT reference sequences. For a sequence to be retained, a match of at least six nucleotides was required to both a V gene segment and a J gene segment. A rearrangement counted as productive if the CDR3 had no stop codons and remained in frame with V and J, and every other rearrangement counted as non-productive. CDR3 was defined by IMGT convention, running from the second conserved V-encoded cysteine to the conserved J-encoded phenylalanine. In an earlier analysis of around 570 of the donors, sequences lacking an unambiguous match to a single V gene segment were excluded. An earlier analysis of around 600 of the donors classified V segments as functional when productive rearrangements were above 56.7% and as segregating when the standard deviation between donors was above 5%. A statistical classification framework was built for diagnosing cytomegalovirus status from the catalog of TCR beta chain sequences. A later analysis assigned V and J genes by comparing TCR nucleotide sequences with IMGT/GENE-DB human TR gene sequences. A later analysis assigned CDR3 sequences and most-parsimonious VDJ recombination scenarios with the TCRdist pipeline. In a later analysis, each TCR beta chain was defined by its CDR3 amino acid sequence together with its V-gene family, and reads without a unique V-gene family were excluded. To address suspected cross-contamination and a sequencing artifact, a later analysis removed approximately 600 highly shared, low-generation-probability nucleotide sequences. In a later analysis, a clonal expansion index for each public chain was calculated from normalized within-repertoire ranks of inferred template counts. In a later analysis, generation probabilities were computed with a VDJ recombination model fitted to out-of-frame rearrangements, and the resulting probabilities were checked against IGoR. In a later analysis, TCR-TCR, TCR-HLA and TCR-CMV co-occurrence was scored with hypergeometric tests, and a repertoire-size bias correction was applied to TCR pairs. To estimate false discovery rates, a later analysis permuted the HLA or CMV assignments 20 times. In a later analysis, co-occurring TCRs were grouped using DBSCAN, and TCRdist sequence similarity was added for clustering within HLA-allele-positive subsets. Repertoires with fewer than 30,000 or more than 120,000 public chains, plus five repertoires with anomalous nucleotide sharing, were excluded from co-occurrence clustering. TCRdb carries this immuneACCESS record with in-frame sequences only. Its versions omit some clonotypes, under half of them owing to an unresolved V gene in the studies checked, with the rest unexplained. The D gene and trimming were derived from the DNA, and the V and J assignments and clone size from that table. The sample data list 100,000 or so clones, and 65% to 75% of these were observed just once. The leading ten clones occupy around 1.9% of the sample.

The material sequenced was PBMCs. This receptor was taken from a woman aged 40 to 50 in good health and CMV-seronegative. The sequence joins TRBV5-1 to TRBJ2-3, with 7 bases matching TRBD2. At the DNA level, the sequence is TGCGCCAGCAGCCCTTACGCGGGAGCAGATGCGCAGTATTTT. The resulting protein is CASSPYAGADAQYF. The CDR3 plus the reference TRBV5-1 and TRBJ2-3 genes for the other parts give the full variable domain: KAGVTQTPRYLIKTRGQQVTLSCSPISGHRSVSWYQQTPGQGLQFLFEYFSETQRNKGNFPGRFSGRQFSNSRSEMNVSTLELGDSALYLCASSPYAGADAQYFGPGTRLTVL.